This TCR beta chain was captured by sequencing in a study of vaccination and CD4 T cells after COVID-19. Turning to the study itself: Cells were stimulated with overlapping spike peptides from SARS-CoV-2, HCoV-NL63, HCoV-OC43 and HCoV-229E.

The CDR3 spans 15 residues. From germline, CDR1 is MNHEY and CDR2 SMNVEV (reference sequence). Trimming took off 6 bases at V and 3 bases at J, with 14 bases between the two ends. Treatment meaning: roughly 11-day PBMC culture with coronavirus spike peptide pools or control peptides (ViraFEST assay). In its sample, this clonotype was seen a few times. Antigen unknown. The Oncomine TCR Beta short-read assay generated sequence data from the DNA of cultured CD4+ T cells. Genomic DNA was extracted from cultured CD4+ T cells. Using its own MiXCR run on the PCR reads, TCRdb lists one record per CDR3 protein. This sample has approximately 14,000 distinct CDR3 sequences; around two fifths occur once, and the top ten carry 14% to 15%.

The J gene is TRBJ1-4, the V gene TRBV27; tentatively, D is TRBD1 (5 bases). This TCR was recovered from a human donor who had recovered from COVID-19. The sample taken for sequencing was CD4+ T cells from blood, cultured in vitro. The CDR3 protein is CASRRPGGANEKLFF. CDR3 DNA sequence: TGTGCCAGCAGGCGACCGGGAGGGGCTAATGAAAAACTGTTTTTT.